A selection of T cell receptor beta chains follows, all from one sample in a study of CD8+ T cells in alopecia areata. Produced via immunoSEQ multiplex PCR; TCRdb's table is partial and in-frame only. The data hold 120,000 or so clones, with approximately 53% observed a single time. Material: CD4+ T cells sorted from blood, obtained at week 0. All receptors derive from a human donor with alopecia areata. The CDR3 runs from the conserved cysteine through the conserved F or W. The D gene is left open where the match is weak. A row's size may be missing; if present it is once, few, many or a size class.

j_call,d_call,clone_size,v_call,cdr3_nt,cdr3_aa
TRBJ2-4,NA,NA,TRBV18,TGTGCCAGCTCACCAGGGCTTAACATTCAGTACTTC,CASSPGLNIQYF
TRBJ1-2,NA,NA,TRBV10-3,TGTGCCATCAGTGCACAGGTTAACTATGGCTACACCTTC,CAISAQVNYGYTF
TRBJ2-7,NA,NA,TRBV5-1,TGCGCCAGCAGCTTGGCCGGGGGGCAAGGAAGCCCCTACGAGCAGTACTTC,CASSLAGGQGSPYEQYF
TRBJ2-2,TRBD2,few,TRBV30,TGTGCCTGGAGAACTAGCGGGAGCCTCACCGGGGAGCTGTTTTTT,CAWRTSGSLTGELFF
TRBJ1-1,NA,NA,TRBV27,TGTGCCAGCAGTGCCCGGGGCGGGGTTGAAGCTTTCTTT,CASSARGGVEAFF
TRBJ2-3,NA,NA,TRBV18,TGTGCCAGCTCACCACAGGTCGGGGGGCCGCAGTATTTT,CASSPQVGGPQYF
TRBJ2-2,TRBD2,NA,TRBV15,TGTGCCACCAGCAGAGATCCGATAGCGGGGGGATTCACCGGGGAGCTGTTTTTT,CATSRDPIAGGFTGELFF
TRBJ2-7,NA,NA,TRBV7-3,TGTGCCAGCAGCTTATCAGGTGACGAGCAGTACTTC,CASSLSGDEQYF
TRBJ1-2,NA,few,TRBV25-1,TGTGCCAGCAGTGAAGGCACAGCGTCCTATGGCTACACCTTC,CASSEGTASYGYTF
TRBJ2-1,NA,NA,TRBV4-3,TGCGCCAGCAGCCTACTCCGGGAGCCCTACAATGAGCAGTTCTTC,CASSLLREPYNEQFF
TRBJ2-1,TRBD1,NA,TRBV7-7,TGTGCCAGCAGCATCGACAGGGCCAATGAGCAGTTCTTC,CASSIDRANEQFF